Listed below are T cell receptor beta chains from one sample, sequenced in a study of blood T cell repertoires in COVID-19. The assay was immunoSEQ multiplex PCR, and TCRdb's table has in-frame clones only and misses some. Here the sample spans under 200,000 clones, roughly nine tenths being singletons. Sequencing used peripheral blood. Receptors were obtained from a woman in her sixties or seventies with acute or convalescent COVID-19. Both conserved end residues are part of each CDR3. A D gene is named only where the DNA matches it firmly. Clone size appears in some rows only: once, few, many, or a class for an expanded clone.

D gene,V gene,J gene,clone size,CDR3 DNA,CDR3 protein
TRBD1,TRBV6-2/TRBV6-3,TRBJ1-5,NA,TGTGCCAGCAGTAACCGACAGGGGGCAGGGCAGCCCCAGCATTTT,CASSNRQGAGQPQHF
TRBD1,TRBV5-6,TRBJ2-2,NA,TGTGCCAGCAGCTTAGGACAGGGGAGTGTCGGGGAGCTGTTTTTT,CASSLGQGSVGELFF
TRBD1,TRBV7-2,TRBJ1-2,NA,TGTGCCAGCAGTTTCGACAGGGATTATGGCTACACCTTC,CASSFDRDYGYTF
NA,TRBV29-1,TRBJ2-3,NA,TGCAGCGTTGAAGTCGAGGACAGAAGCACAGATACGCAGTATTTT,CSVEVEDRSTDTQYF
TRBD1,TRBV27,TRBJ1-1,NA,TGTGCCAGCAGTCCCTACAGGGGGCGATTTAACACTGAAGCTTTCTTT,CASSPYRGRFNTEAFF
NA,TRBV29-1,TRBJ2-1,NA,TGCAGCGTTTCCTCCGACGACAGAAGCTCCTACAATGAGCAGTTCTTC,CSVSSDDRSSYNEQFF
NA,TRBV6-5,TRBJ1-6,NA,TGTGCCAGCAGTTACGAGGGGGTGGTAGGGTCACCCCTCCACTTT,CASSYEGVVGSPLHF
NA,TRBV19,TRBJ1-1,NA,TGTGCCAGTAGTTTCCAACAGAACACTGAAGCTTTCTTT,CASSFQQNTEAFF
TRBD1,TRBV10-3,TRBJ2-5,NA,TGTGCCATCAGCGGCAGGGGGCTGGCTGAGACCCAGTACTTC,CAISGRGLAETQYF
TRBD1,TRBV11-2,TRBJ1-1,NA,TGTGCCAGCAGCTTAGATTACCAGGGGGTGAACACTGAAGCTTTCTTT,CASSLDYQGVNTEAFF
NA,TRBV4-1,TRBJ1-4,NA,TGCGCCAGCAGCCCCGACATTGGAAAACTGTTTTTT,CASSPDIGKLFF
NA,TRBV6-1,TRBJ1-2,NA,TGTGCCAGCAGTGAAGCTTCGGGGGGCTCCTATGGCTACACCTTC,CASSEASGGSYGYTF
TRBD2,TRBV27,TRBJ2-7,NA,TGTGCCAGCAGTCGCGCTAGCGGGAGGAGCGAGCAGTACTTC,CASSRASGRSEQYF
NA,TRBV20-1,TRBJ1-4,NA,TGCAGTGCTACGTCGAATGAAAAACTGTTTTTT,CSATSNEKLFF
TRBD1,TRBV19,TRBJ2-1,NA,TGTGCCAGTAGTGGGGACAGAACCAATGAGCAGTTCTTC,CASSGDRTNEQFF
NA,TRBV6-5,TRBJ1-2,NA,TGTGCCAGCAAACAGTTCTATGGCTACACCTTC,CASKQFYGYTF
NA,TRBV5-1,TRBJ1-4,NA,TGCGCCAGCAGCCCGGGGACTAATGAAAAACTGTTTTTT,CASSPGTNEKLFF
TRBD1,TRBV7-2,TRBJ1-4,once,TGTGCCAGCAGCTTACGTTGGGACAGGTTAAATGAAAAACTGTTTTTT,CASSLRWDRLNEKLFF
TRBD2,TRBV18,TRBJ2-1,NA,TGTGCCAGCTCAGCCAATTTAGCGGGGCGATACAATGAGCAGTTCTTC,CASSANLAGRYNEQFF
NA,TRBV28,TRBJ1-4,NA,TGTGCCAGCCGTGAATTTAAGCGGGAAAAACTGTTTTTT,CASREFKREKLFF
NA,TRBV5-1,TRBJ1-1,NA,TGCGCCAGCAGTTATTCAGGGGATGAAGCTTTCTTT,CASSYSGDEAFF
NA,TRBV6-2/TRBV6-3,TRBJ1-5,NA,TGTGCCAGCAGTTACTCGCAGGGCGGTCAGCCCCAGCATTTT,CASSYSQGGQPQHF
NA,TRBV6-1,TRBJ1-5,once,TGTGCCAGCAGTGACAGGGTAGGAAGCAATCAGCCCCAGCATTTT,CASSDRVGSNQPQHF
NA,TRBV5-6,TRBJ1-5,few,TGTGCCAGCAGCTTGGCCAGGGGCAGAGGTCAGCCCCAGCATTTT,CASSLARGRGQPQHF
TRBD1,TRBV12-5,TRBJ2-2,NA,TGTGCTAGTCACCCAAGAGGGACAGAGCATACCGGGGAGCTGTTTTTT,CASHPRGTEHTGELFF
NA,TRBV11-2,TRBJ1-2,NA,TGTGCCAGCAGCCCGGTTGCGACTAACTATGGCTACACCTTC,CASSPVATNYGYTF
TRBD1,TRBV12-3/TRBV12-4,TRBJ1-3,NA,TGTGCGTCGACAGGGTCTGGAAACACCATATATTTT,CASTGSGNTIYF
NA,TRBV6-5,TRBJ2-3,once,TGTGCCAGCACCGATCTAGGGGGTCCCACAGATACGCAGTATTTT,CASTDLGGPTDTQYF
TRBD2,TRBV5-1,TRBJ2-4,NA,TGCGCCAGCAGCGAAGGGACTAGCGGGGGAGCCAAAAACATTCAGTACTTC,CASSEGTSGGAKNIQYF
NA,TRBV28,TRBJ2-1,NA,TGTGCCAGCAGCCTGCTTGGACTAAGCCTTAATGAGCAGTTCTTC,CASSLLGLSLNEQFF
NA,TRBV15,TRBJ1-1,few,TGTGCCACCAGCAGGGGACTTCCCGGGACTGAAGCTTTCTTT,CATSRGLPGTEAFF
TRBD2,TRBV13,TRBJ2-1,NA,TGTGCCAGCAGCTCCCGGCGAGCGGGAGACTATGAGCAGTTCTTC,CASSSRRAGDYEQFF
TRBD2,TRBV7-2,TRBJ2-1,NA,TGTGCCAGCAGCCCGGGGGGACTAGCGAATGAGCAGTTCTTC,CASSPGGLANEQFF
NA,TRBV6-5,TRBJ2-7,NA,TGTGCCAGCAGACGCGACGGGAACTACGAGCAGTACTTC,CASRRDGNYEQYF
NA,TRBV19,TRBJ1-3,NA,TGTGCCAGTAGTATGGGGCTGCTCTCTGGAAACACCATATATTTT,CASSMGLLSGNTIYF
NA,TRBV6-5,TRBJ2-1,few,TGTGCCAGCATGGGGCGAAGCTCCTACAATGAGCAGTTCTTC,CASMGRSSYNEQFF
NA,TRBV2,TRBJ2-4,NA,TGTGCCAGCAACCTGGAGAGGAGTATTGACAAAAACATTCAGTACTTC,CASNLERSIDKNIQYF
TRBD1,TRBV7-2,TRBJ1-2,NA,TGTGCCAGCAGCTTAGCCCACAGGGGTCGGAATGGCTACACCTTC,CASSLAHRGRNGYTF
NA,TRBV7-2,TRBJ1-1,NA,TGTGCCAGCAGCTTAAGGGGATGGGGGGCTGAAGCTTTCTTT,CASSLRGWGAEAFF
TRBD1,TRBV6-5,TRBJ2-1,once,TGTGCCAGCAGCCCGGGACAGGGTGTAAATGAGCAGTTCTTC,CASSPGQGVNEQFF
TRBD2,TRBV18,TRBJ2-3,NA,TGTGCCAGCTCACGGAGCGGGGCCACAGATACGCAGTATTTT,CASSRSGATDTQYF
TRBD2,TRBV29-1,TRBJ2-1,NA,TGCAGCGTTCTTGGACTAGCGGGGAGCTCCTACAATGAGCAGTTCTTC,CSVLGLAGSSYNEQFF
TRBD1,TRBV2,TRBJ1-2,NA,TGTGCCAGCAGTGCGGGACAGCTCCGCTTC,CASSAGQLRF
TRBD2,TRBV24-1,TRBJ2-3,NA,TGTGCCACCAGTGATGTCAGCGGGAGTAGTACAGATACGCAGTATTTT,CATSDVSGSSTDTQYF
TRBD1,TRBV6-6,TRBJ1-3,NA,TGTGCCACAAACAGGGGGGAAGGAAACACCATATATTTT,CATNRGEGNTIYF
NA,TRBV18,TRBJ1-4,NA,TGTGCCACCACGACCCGGGTGAATGAAAAACTGTTTTTT,CATTTRVNEKLFF
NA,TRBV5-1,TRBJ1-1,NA,TGCGCCAGCAGCTTGTTTGCGGGTTCCACTGAAGCTTTCTTT,CASSLFAGSTEAFF
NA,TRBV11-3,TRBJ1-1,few,TGTGCCAGCAGCTTAATTGGGGGGGCGAACACTGAAGCTTTCTTT,CASSLIGGANTEAFF
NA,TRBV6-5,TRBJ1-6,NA,TGTGCCAGCAGTTACTCAGGGGGAGATTCACCCCTCCACTTT,CASSYSGGDSPLHF
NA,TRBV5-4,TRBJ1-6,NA,TGTGCCAGCAGCCAAGACACCTACTATAATTCACCCCTCCACTTT,CASSQDTYYNSPLHF
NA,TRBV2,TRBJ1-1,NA,TGTGCCAGCAGTCATCCTTCAGGGTTTGCCACTGAAGCTTTCTTT,CASSHPSGFATEAFF
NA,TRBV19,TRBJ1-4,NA,TGTGCCAGTAGGCCCACGGGAGGGCACGAAAAACTGTTTTTT,CASRPTGGHEKLFF
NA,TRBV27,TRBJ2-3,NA,TGTGCCAGCTCCTATGGGGGGGGCAGAAGATTCACAGATACGCAGTATTTT,CASSYGGGRRFTDTQYF
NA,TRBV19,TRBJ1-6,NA,TGTGCCAGTAGTACGCAGGGGATTTTCGCACCCCTCCACTTT,CASSTQGIFAPLHF
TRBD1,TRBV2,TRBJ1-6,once,TGTGCCGGACGGGACAGGGTTTCACCCCTCCACTTT,CAGRDRVSPLHF
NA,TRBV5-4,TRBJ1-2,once,TGTGCCAGCAGCTTGGTTGGGCAGGGGTATGGCTACACCTTC,CASSLVGQGYGYTF
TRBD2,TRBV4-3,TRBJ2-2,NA,TGCGCCAGCAGCCAAGGTCCGGGAGGGCCTAACACCGGGGAGCTGTTTTTT,CASSQGPGGPNTGELFF
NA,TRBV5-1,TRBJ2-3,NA,TGCGCCAGCAGCTTGGGTCGGAGCCCAGATACGCAGTATTTT,CASSLGRSPDTQYF
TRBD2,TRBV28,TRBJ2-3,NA,TGTGCCAGCAGTCCTCGGACTAGCGGGCCACCCGGGGTGGGTACGCAGTATTTT,CASSPRTSGPPGVGTQYF
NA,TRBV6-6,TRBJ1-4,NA,TGTGCCAGCAGTTCAGACAGCTTTGCAACTAATGAAAAACTGTTTTTT,CASSSDSFATNEKLFF